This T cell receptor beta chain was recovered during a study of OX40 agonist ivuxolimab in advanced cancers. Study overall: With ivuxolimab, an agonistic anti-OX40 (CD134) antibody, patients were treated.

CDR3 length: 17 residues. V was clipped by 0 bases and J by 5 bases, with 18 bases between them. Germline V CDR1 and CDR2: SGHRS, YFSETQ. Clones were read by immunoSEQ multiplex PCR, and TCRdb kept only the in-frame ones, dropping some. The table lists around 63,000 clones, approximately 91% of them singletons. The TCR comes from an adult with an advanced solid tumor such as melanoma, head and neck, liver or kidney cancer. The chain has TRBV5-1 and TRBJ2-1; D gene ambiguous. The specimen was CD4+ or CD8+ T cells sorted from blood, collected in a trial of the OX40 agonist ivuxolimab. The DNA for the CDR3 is TGCGCCAGCAGCTTGGCCGAGAATACATATTCCCACAATGAGCAGTTCTTC. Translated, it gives CASSLAENTYSHNEQFF. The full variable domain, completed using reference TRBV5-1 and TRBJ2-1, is KAGVTQTPRYLIKTRGQQVTLSCSPISGHRSVSWYQQTPGQGLQFLFEYFSETQRNKGNFPGRFSGRQFSNSRSEMNVSTLELGDSALYLCASSLAENTYSHNEQFFGPGTRLTVL.